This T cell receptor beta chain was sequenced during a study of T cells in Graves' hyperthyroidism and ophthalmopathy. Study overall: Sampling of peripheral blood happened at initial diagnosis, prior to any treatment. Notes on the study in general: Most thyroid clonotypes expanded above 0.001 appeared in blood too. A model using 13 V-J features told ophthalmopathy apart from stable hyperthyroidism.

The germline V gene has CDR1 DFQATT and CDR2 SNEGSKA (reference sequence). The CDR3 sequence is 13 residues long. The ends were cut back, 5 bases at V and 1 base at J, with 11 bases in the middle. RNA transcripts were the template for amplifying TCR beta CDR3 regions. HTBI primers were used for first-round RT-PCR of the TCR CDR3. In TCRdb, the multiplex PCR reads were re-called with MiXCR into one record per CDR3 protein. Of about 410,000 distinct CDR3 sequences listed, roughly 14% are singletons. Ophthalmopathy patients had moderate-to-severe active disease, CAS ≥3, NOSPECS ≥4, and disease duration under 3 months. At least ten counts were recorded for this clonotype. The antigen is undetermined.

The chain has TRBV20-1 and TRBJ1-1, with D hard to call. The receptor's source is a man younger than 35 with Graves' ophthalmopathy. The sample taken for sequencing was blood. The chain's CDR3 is CSAPRSRNTEAFF. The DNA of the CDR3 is TGCAGTGCTCCCCGAAGCCGGAACACTGAAGCTTTCTTT.